A single sample gave rise to the 19 T cell receptor beta chains below, sequenced in a study of technical replicates of blood from a few donors. Sequenced by immunoSEQ multiplex PCR; TCRdb stores in-frame clones only, minus some. Of more than 70,000 clones listed, 90% to 97% are singletons. Sequencing was performed on T cells isolated from PBMCs. Every receptor here comes from a human donor in good health.

CDR3 amino acids: CASSLTANYGYTF. CDR3 coding DNA: TGTGCCAGCAGTTTAACAGCTAACTATGGCTACACCTTC. The chain has TRBV28 and TRBJ1-2; no reliable D call. This CDR3 is 13 amino acids long. Trimming took 2 bases from V and 0 from J, leaving 4 bases between them. CDR1 is MDHEN and CDR2 is SYDVKM in the germline V gene.

This chain links TRBV9 with TRBJ1-1, with a possible D match to TRBD1 (5 bases). Germline CDR1 is SGDLS and CDR2 is YYNGEE. Trimming removed 5 bases at V and 3 bases at J, with 11 bases between. CDR3 length: 13 residues. CDR3 sequence reads: CASSLGGDTEAFF. Written as DNA, the CDR3 is TGTGCCAGCAGTCTTGGGGGGGACACTGAAGCTTTCTTT.

The V gene is TRBV15, the J gene TRBJ2-7; TRBD2 aligns across 14 bases. Germline lookup yields CDR1 LNHNV and CDR2 YYDKDF (reference sequence). The V gene end was trimmed by 2 bases and the J gene end by 2 bases; junction bases not matched to a gene: 5. This CDR3 has 17 amino acids. In nucleotides, the CDR3 is TGTGCCACCAGCAGACAGGGACTAGCGGGAGCCCCCTACGAGCAGTACTTC. Translation: CATSRQGLAGAPYEQYF.

This sequence joins TRBV5-1 and TRBJ2-1, with D perhaps TRBD1 (5 bases). V shed 4 bases and J shed 7 bases, with 9 bases lying between them. CDR1 and CDR2 (germline): SGHRS, YFSETQ. The CDR3 covers 12 residues. The CDR3 DNA reads as TGCGCCAGCAGCCTCAGGGTGAATGAGCAGTTCTTC. Protein sequence: CASSLRVNEQFF.

This clone was picked up one time. This sequence joins TRBV5-1 and TRBJ2-2; D remains ambiguous. CDR1 SGHRS and CDR2 YFSETQ come from the germline V gene. The CDR3 has 17 amino acids. V was trimmed by 0 bases and J by 1 base, leaving 13 bases between them. The chain's CDR3 is CASSLGANRQNTGELFF. As DNA, the CDR3 is TGCGCCAGCAGCTTGGGGGCGAACCGACAGAACACCGGGGAGCTGTTTTTT.

The chain has TRBV9 and TRBJ1-1; a weak D match, TRBD1 (5 bases). Germline CDR1 is SGDLS and CDR2 is YYNGEE. The CDR3 length is 17 residues. The V end lost 0 bases, the J end lost 0 bases, and 15 bases lay between the germline ends. CDR3 sequence: CASSVGGFGRMNTEAFF. CDR3 nucleotides: TGTGCCAGCAGCGTAGGGGGCTTCGGTCGCATGAACACTGAAGCTTTCTTT.

J is TRBJ1-1 and V is TRBV5-1, with 9 bases aligning to TRBD1. This CDR3 has 14 amino acids. Germline lookup yields CDR1 SGHRS and CDR2 YFSETQ. The V and J ends lost 6 bases and 3 bases, in that order; junction bases with no gene match: 6. CDR3 residues: CASTRDRAHTEAFF. CDR3 nucleotide sequence: TGCGCCAGCACCAGGGACAGGGCCCACACTGAAGCTTTCTTT.

This chain uses TRBV5-4 with TRBJ1-4; D not certain. This CDR3 has 15 amino acids. The germline V gene encodes CDR1 SGHNT and CDR2 YYREEE (reference sequence). V was trimmed by 4 bases and J by 4 bases, leaving 14 bases between them. The CDR3 sequence: CASSIDAGFNEKLFF. CDR3 nucleotide sequence: TGTGCCAGCAGCATTGACGCGGGTTTTAATGAAAAACTGTTTTTT.

The chain couples TRBV9 to TRBJ1-1, with 9 nucleotides matching TRBD1. Germline trimming cut 0 bases from V and 4 bases from J; bases unmatched to any gene: 7. Germline V gene lookup returns CDR1 SGDLS and CDR2 YYNGEE. The CDR3 has 16 residues. The CDR3 region is CASSVASQGASTEAFF. The CDR3 coding sequence is TGTGCCAGCAGCGTAGCCTCACAGGGGGCGAGCACTGAAGCTTTCTTT.

The J gene is TRBJ2-3, the V gene TRBV5-4; the match to TRBD2 covers 9 bases. The CDR3 loop spans 14 amino acids. The V and J ends lost 4 bases and 4 bases, in that order; junction bases with no gene match: 4. The V gene's germline CDR1 is SGHNT and CDR2 YYREEE (reference sequence). The DNA for the CDR3 is TGTGCCAGCAGCCGTAGCGGGAGTGCAGATACGCAGTATTTT. Amino acids: CASSRSGSADTQYF.

V is TRBV25-1 and J is TRBJ2-3, with 10 positions matching TRBD1. Germline loops: CDR1 MGHDK, CDR2 SYGVNS. V was clipped by 3 bases and J by 8 bases; unmatched bases: 8. CDR3 length equals 15 residues. DNA of the CDR3: TGTGCCAGCAGTGATGACAGGGGGCGCGTAGTTACGCAGTATTTT. Residues: CASSDDRGRVVTQYF. Based on the CDR3 plus reference TRBV25-1 and TRBJ2-3, the full variable domain is EADIYQTPRYLVIGTGKKITLECSQTMGHDKMYWYQQDPGMELHLIHYSYGVNSTEKGDLSSESTVSRIRTEHFPLTLESARPSHTSQYLCASSDDRGRVVTQYFGPGTRLTVL.

The chain recombines TRBV7-9 with TRBJ2-7, with 11 bases matching TRBD1. V lost 5 bases, J lost 6 bases, and 18 bases stayed unmatched. The CDR3 has 18 amino acids. Germline V gives CDR1 SEHNR, CDR2 FQNEAQ (reference sequence). CDR3 in DNA: TGTGCCAGCAGCACCCAGGACAGGGGGCGAATCGGTATGAGCGAGCAGTACTTC. It codes for CASSTQDRGRIGMSEQYF.

The chain employs TRBV5-1 and TRBJ1-2, with D maybe TRBD1 (6 bases). This CDR3 has 15 amino acids. Trimming took 4 bases from V and 4 from J, leaving 17 bases between them. Germline V gives CDR1 SGHRS, CDR2 YFSETQ. The CDR3 bases are TGCGCCAGCAGCCCTGGACAGATGAGGGCCTATGGCTACACCTTC. It encodes CASSPGQMRAYGYTF.

V gene TRBV4-2 combines with J gene TRBJ1-5; TRBD1 aligns across 8 bases. V shed 0 bases and J 11 bases; nucleotides not matched to a gene: 15. The germline gives CDR1 LGHNA, CDR2 YNFKEQ. The CDR3 is made up of 17 amino acids. Written as DNA, the CDR3 is TGTGCCAGCAGCCAAGATCACGAGGGACAGGAAAAATCAACCCAGCATTTT. It encodes CASSQDHEGQEKSTQHF.

The V and J genes are TRBV5-1 and TRBJ2-7; 9 bases match TRBD1. CDR1 and CDR2 from the germline V gene are SGHRS and YFSETQ. This CDR3 spans 16 amino acids. V lost 0 bases, J lost 5 bases, and 9 bases stayed unmatched. CDR3 nucleotide sequence: TGCGCCAGCAGCTTGGACGCCCTGGACAGGGGACACGAGCAGTACTTC. Residues: CASSLDALDRGHEQYF.

This chain links TRBV6-5 with TRBJ2-7, with TRBD1 matching 10 bases. Germline loops: CDR1 MNHEY, CDR2 SVGAGI. Germline trimming cut 6 bases from V and 0 bases from J; bases unmatched to any gene: 2. The CDR3 totals 14 residues. The chain's CDR3 is CASRTGGFSYEQYF. Written as DNA, the CDR3 is TGTGCCAGCAGGACAGGGGGCTTCTCCTACGAGCAGTACTTC.

In nucleotides, the CDR3 is TGCGCCAGCAGCCAAGAATCCGGGGAAATATTGGAGACCCAGTACTTC. It encodes CASSQESGEILETQYF. The chain carries TRBV4-1 and TRBJ2-5; weak D call: TRBD2 (5 bases). The germline gives CDR1 MGHRA, CDR2 YSYEKL. The CDR3 sequence is 16 residues long. With 0 bases removed from V and 5 bases from J, the gap between germline ends came to 16 bases.

Concerning this clone: The identical CDR3 is also encoded by other nucleotide sequences in the sample. This chain uses TRBV6-4 with TRBJ2-3, with 10 nucleotides matching TRBD2. The J segment lost 4 bases and the V segment lost 0 bases, leaving 1 base of the junction unmatched. This CDR3 region has 15 residues. Germline V gene sequence: CDR1 MRHNA, CDR2 SNTAGT. CDR3 amino acids: CASSDSAGGPDTQYF. CDR3 nucleotide sequence: TGTGCCAGCAGTGACTCAGCGGGGGGGCCAGATACGCAGTATTTT.

This rearrangement joins TRBV9 to TRBJ1-5; 8 bases are a match to TRBD1. Germline CDR1 SGDLS, CDR2 YYNGEE. This CDR3 has 14 amino acids. The junction had 3 bases not matched to a gene; V was cut back by 4 bases and J by 3 bases. CDR3 in amino acids: CASSRQGINQPQHF. The DNA of the CDR3 is TGTGCCAGCAGCCGACAGGGGATCAATCAGCCCCAGCATTTT.